One and the same sample provided the 22 T cell receptor beta chains below, sequenced in a study of T cell changes during pregnancy in multiple sclerosis. Sequencing used immunoSEQ multiplex PCR; TCRdb keeps in-frame clones, though not all of them. The table includes about 77,000 clones, 85% to 95% detected once. The material was peripheral blood, obtained after pregnancy. The receptors here all came from a female donor in good health, enrolled as a control in a pregnancy study.

This clone appeared once. The V call is TRBV4-2, the J call TRBJ1-1; perhaps TRBD1 as D (6 bases). CDR1 and CDR2 (germline): LGHNA, YNFKEQ. V was shortened by 0 bases and J by 1 base, with 18 bases between the two germline ends. The CDR3 sequence is 18 residues long. CDR3: CASSQENGRGGWNTEAFF. CDR3 in DNA: TGTGCCAGCAGCCAAGAGAATGGCAGGGGCGGATGGAACACTGAAGCTTTCTTT.

This sequence joins TRBV19 and TRBJ2-1, with 7 bases aligning to TRBD1. Per germline, CDR1 LNHDA and CDR2 SQIVND (reference sequence). The V segment lost 4 bases and the J segment 5 bases; nucleotides outside the gene matches: 8. The CDR3 is 15 amino acids. The CDR3 nucleotides are TGTGCCAGTAGTAGTGGACAGGCGCCCAACAATGAGCAGTTCTTC. This translates into CASSSGQAPNNEQFF.

This clone was counted only a few times. The chain uses TRBV28 and TRBJ1-4; 8 bases agree with TRBD1. This CDR3 is built from 14 residues. CDR1 MDHEN and CDR2 SYDVKM come from the germline V gene. V was pared by 4 bases and J by 8 bases, with 6 bases of the junction left unmatched. Here the CDR3 DNA reads TGTGCCAGCAGTTCCCCGGGACAGGTCGAAAAACTGTTTTTT. Translating it yields CASSSPGQVEKLFF.

This chain links TRBV5-1 with TRBJ2-6, with D unclear. V dropped 1 base and J dropped 2 bases, with 7 bases sitting between them. The germline gives CDR1 SGHRS, CDR2 YFSETQ. The CDR3 is 15 residues long. The CDR3 region has the DNA TGCGCCAGCAGCTTGATTATTCCTGGGGCCAACGTCCTGACTTTC. It yields the protein CASSLIIPGANVLTF.

This chain uses TRBV25-1 with TRBJ1-1; D may be TRBD1 (5 bases). The CDR3 spans 14 residues. Trimming shortened V by 2 bases and J by 6 bases, and 13 bases separated the two germline ends. The germline gives CDR1 MGHDK, CDR2 SYGVNS. Here the CDR3 DNA reads TGTGCCAGCAGTGAAGGGGGGGTTGGCGCTGAAGCTTTCTTT. Translating gives CASSEGGVGAEAFF.

The gene calls are TRBV9 and TRBJ2-5; TRBD2 aligns across 7 bases. CDR3 length: 14 amino acids. V was pared by 0 bases and J by 7 bases, with 6 bases of the junction left unmatched. CDR1 SGDLS and CDR2 YYNGEE come from the germline V gene. CDR3 loop: CASSVDPREGTQYF. DNA for the CDR3: TGTGCCAGCAGCGTAGATCCCAGGGAGGGGACCCAGTACTTC.

This chain uses TRBV10-3 with TRBJ1-2, with D perhaps TRBD1 (6 bases). Germline V gene sequence: CDR1 ENHRY, CDR2 SYGVKD. The CDR3 has 16 residues. V dropped 7 bases and J dropped 0 bases, with 18 bases sitting between them. CDR3 amino acids: CAITESGARSNYGYTF. The DNA of the CDR3 is TGTGCCATCACCGAGTCGGGGGCGCGATCTAACTATGGCTACACCTTC.

V is TRBV10-3 and J is TRBJ2-7; perhaps TRBD1 as D (5 bases). Trimming left V 6 bases short and J 6 bases short, with 12 bases between. The CDR3 is made up of 12 amino acids. CDR1 and CDR2 from the germline V gene are ENHRY and SYGVKD. This CDR3 reads CAIRDIQSEQYF. DNA for the CDR3: TGTGCCATCAGGGACATACAATCCGAGCAGTACTTC.

V usage is TRBV7-3 and J usage is TRBJ2-2, with no clear D. Looked up from germline, CDR1 is SGHTA and CDR2 is FQGTGA. V gave up 2 bases and J gave up 5 bases, with 6 bases separating them. The CDR3 extends over 13 amino acids. The DNA of the CDR3 is TGTGCCAGCAGCTTACTGTATACCGGGGAGCTGTTTTTT. It translates to CASSLLYTGELFF. Full variable domain (rest looked up from reference TRBV7-3 and TRBJ2-2): GAGVSQTPSNKVTEKGKYVELRCDPISGHTALYWYRQSLGQGPEFLIYFQGTGAADDSGLPNDRFFAVRPEGSVSTLKIQRTERGDSAVYLCASSLLYTGELFFGEGSRLTVL.

The chain couples TRBV19 to TRBJ2-5; D is possibly TRBD2 (5 bases). The CDR3 loop spans 14 amino acids. The germline V and J ends were trimmed by 8 bases and 5 bases, with 18 bases remaining between them. CDR1 and CDR2 (germline): LNHDA, SQIVND (reference sequence). The CDR3 loop reads CASQSGARAETQYF. The CDR3 coding sequence is TGTGCCAGTCAAAGCGGAGCTAGAGCGGAGACCCAGTACTTC.

This chain links TRBV10-3 with TRBJ2-1; 7 bases are a match to TRBD1. The V and J ends lost 7 bases and 4 bases, in that order; junction bases with no gene match: 4. The CDR3 totals 13 residues. CDR1 ENHRY and CDR2 SYGVKD come from the germline V gene. Written as DNA, the CDR3 is TGTGCCATCAAGGGACAGATATACAATGAGCAGTTCTTC. Amino acids: CAIKGQIYNEQFF.

The chain uses TRBV2 and TRBJ2-1; D unresolved. This CDR3 region has 13 residues. Trimming cost V 2 bases and J 10 bases, with 12 bases left between them. Germline V gene lookup returns CDR1 SNHLY and CDR2 FYNNEI. CDR3 protein: CASSEQVSYEQFF. CDR3 DNA sequence: TGTGCCAGCAGTGAACAAGTATCCTACGAGCAGTTCTTC.

This chain links TRBV30 with TRBJ2-7; unclear D gene. Trimming took off 0 bases at V and 3 bases at J, with 12 bases between the two ends. The CDR3 sequence is 14 residues long. Looked up from germline, CDR1 is GTSNPN and CDR2 is SVGIG (reference sequence). CDR3 coding DNA: TGTGCCTGGAGTGTAGCTCCGAATGGCTACGAGCAGTACTTC. This sequence encodes CAWSVAPNGYEQYF.

V gene TRBV2 combines with J gene TRBJ2-1; D may be TRBD2 (6 bases). V was cut by 4 bases and J by 5 bases, with 18 bases left in between. The CDR3 covers 16 residues. Germline-derived CDR1 and CDR2 are SNHLY and FYNNEI. CDR3 protein: CASSVSRGIRNNEQFF. CDR3 coding DNA: TGTGCCAGCAGTGTTAGCCGGGGGATCCGAAACAATGAGCAGTTCTTC.

The chain has TRBV27 and TRBJ2-1; maybe TRBD2 (7 bases). V lost 2 bases and J 12 bases, leaving 14 bases between the germline ends. This CDR3 comprises 13 residues. Germline V CDR1 and CDR2: MNHEY, SMNVEV (reference sequence). CDR3 residues: CASSLGGAVGQFF. In nucleotides, the CDR3 is TGTGCCAGCAGTTTAGGGGGGGCGGTCGGGCAGTTCTTC.

The J gene is TRBJ2-1, the V gene TRBV28; possibly TRBD1 for D (7 bases). In germline, CDR1 is MDHEN, CDR2 SYDVKM. V lost 7 bases and J 8 bases, leaving 15 bases between the germline ends. CDR3 length equals 13 residues. CDR3 residues: CASNVEGADEQFF. CDR3 DNA sequence: TGTGCCAGCAATGTGGAGGGGGCAGATGAGCAGTTCTTC.

This rearrangement joins TRBV15 to TRBJ2-7, with D perhaps TRBD1 (6 bases). V lost 3 bases and J 3 bases, leaving 15 bases between the germline ends. The CDR3 is 15 residues long. In germline, CDR1 is LNHNV, CDR2 YYDKDF (reference sequence). The CDR3 loop reads CATSSSMEGGYEQYF. In DNA, the CDR3 is TGTGCCACCAGCAGTTCGATGGAAGGGGGCTACGAGCAGTACTTC.

This chain links TRBV10-1 with TRBJ2-1; 8 bases agree with TRBD1. This CDR3 is 14 amino acids long. From germline, CDR1 is WNHNN and CDR2 SYGVQD (reference sequence). Losses at the gene ends were 8 bases for V and 6 bases for J; bases not matched to a gene: 9. In nucleotides, the CDR3 is TGCGCCAGCCCCCCGGGACAGGTTCCCAATGAGCAGTTCTTC. Encoded protein: CASPPGQVPNEQFF.

This chain links TRBV7-2 with TRBJ2-1; the match to TRBD2 covers 11 bases. V was pared by 1 base and J by 9 bases, with 8 bases of the junction left unmatched. Germline V gene lookup returns CDR1 SGHTA and CDR2 FQGNSA. The CDR3 covers 16 residues. The CDR3 nucleotides are TGTGCCAGCAGCTTAGGCCATAGCGGGAGGGCCGCTGAGCAGTTCTTC. Protein: CASSLGHSGRAAEQFF. Supplemented by reference TRBV7-2 and TRBJ2-1, the full variable domain reads GAGVSQSPSNKVTEKGKDVELRCDPISGHTALYWYRQSLGQGLEFLIYFQGNSAPDKSGLPSDRFSAERTGGSVSTLTIQRTQQEDSAVYLCASSLGHSGRAAEQFFGPGTRLTVL.

This chain links TRBV28 with TRBJ1-1; D call uncertain. V lost 5 bases, J lost 6 bases, and 19 bases lay in between. This CDR3 is 15 amino acids long. Germline assignment: CDR1 MDHEN and CDR2 SYDVKM. CDR3 DNA sequence: TGTGCCAGCAGTCCCGGTGGTGCAGTACGGGCTGAAGCTTTCTTT. It translates to CASSPGGAVRAEAFF.

In its sample, this clone was seen once. This chain uses TRBV11-3 with TRBJ2-3; 9 bases are shared with TRBD2. CDR1 SGHNT and CDR2 YENEEA come from the germline V gene. V dropped 1 base and J dropped 0; count of bases not matched to a gene: 5. CDR3 size: 17 residues. CDR3 in amino acids: CASSLVTSGYSTDTQYF. CDR3 in DNA: TGTGCCAGCAGCTTAGTGACTAGCGGATATAGCACAGATACGCAGTATTTT.

This clone appeared a few times. The genes are TRBV14 and TRBJ1-6, with D unclear. The CDR3 runs 14 residues. Germline V gene sequence: CDR1 SGHDN, CDR2 FVKESK. Between the trimmed V and J ends, which lost 1 base and 10 bases, there was a span of 11 bases. The CDR3 spells CASSQATTVSPLHF. DNA of the CDR3: TGTGCCAGCAGCCAAGCTACCACCGTATCACCCCTCCACTTT.